The rows below give T cell receptor beta chains drawn from one sample of a study of T cell changes during pregnancy in multiple sclerosis. Data came from immunoSEQ multiplex PCR; TCRdb stores just in-frame clones and leaves some out. This repertoire shows around 60,000 clones, 96% found once; its top ten account for roughly 2.4%. The material sequenced was CD8+ T cells from peripheral blood mononuclear cells, taken after pregnancy. These receptors were collected from a female donor with multiple sclerosis, enrolled in a pregnancy study. CDR3s include the opening cysteine and the closing phenylalanine or tryptophan. The order of the fields is D gene, V gene, clone size, J gene, CDR3 DNA, CDR3 protein. The D gene is left open where the match is weak. Part of the rows lack a size; the others show once, few, many or a class for expanded clones.

d_gene: .
v_gene: TRBV19
abundance: once
j_gene: TRBJ2-3
CDR3nt: TGTGCCAGTAGTATGGGGGGGACAGGACCTTACCCCCCTACGCAGTATTTT
CDR3aa: CASSMGGTGPYPPTQYF

d_gene: .
v_gene: TRBV5-6
abundance: .
j_gene: TRBJ2-2
CDR3nt: TGTGCCAGCAGCCAGAGGGGGTCCGGGGAGCTGTTTTTT
CDR3aa: CASSQRGSGELFF

d_gene: .
v_gene: TRBV19
abundance: .
j_gene: TRBJ2-1
CDR3nt: TGTGCCAGTAGTATTTTGACTAGTCCTTACAATGAGCAGTTCTTC
CDR3aa: CASSILTSPYNEQFF

d_gene: .
v_gene: TRBV27
abundance: .
j_gene: TRBJ2-1
CDR3nt: TGTGCCAGCAGCTATACCAGGGACTCCTACAATGAGCAGTTCTTC
CDR3aa: CASSYTRDSYNEQFF

d_gene: TRBD2
v_gene: TRBV11-2
abundance: .
j_gene: TRBJ2-5
CDR3nt: TGTGCCAGCAGCTTTGGACTAGCGCTAGGGGAGACCCAGTACTTC
CDR3aa: CASSFGLALGETQYF

d_gene: .
v_gene: TRBV4-3
abundance: .
j_gene: TRBJ2-5
CDR3nt: TGCGCCAGCAGCCAACTAATTCAAGAGACCCAGTACTTC
CDR3aa: CASSQLIQETQYF

d_gene: TRBD1
v_gene: TRBV5-4
abundance: .
j_gene: TRBJ1-2
CDR3nt: TGTGCCAGCAGCTTGGATACAGGGGTGCCTGGCTACACCTTC
CDR3aa: CASSLDTGVPGYTF

d_gene: TRBD2
v_gene: TRBV27
abundance: .
j_gene: TRBJ2-3
CDR3nt: TGTGCCAGCAGTTTACTACTAGCGGGAGGGCCGGATACGCAGTATTTT
CDR3aa: CASSLLLAGGPDTQYF

d_gene: .
v_gene: TRBV29-1
abundance: .
j_gene: TRBJ2-1
CDR3nt: TGCAGCGTTCGGAGCGGAGCTAACAATGAGCAGTTCTTC
CDR3aa: CSVRSGANNEQFF

d_gene: TRBD1
v_gene: TRBV7-8
abundance: .
j_gene: TRBJ1-5
CDR3nt: TGTGCCAGCAGCTTAGTGAGACAGGGAAAGGATCAGCCCCAGCATTTT
CDR3aa: CASSLVRQGKDQPQHF

d_gene: .
v_gene: TRBV11-2
abundance: once
j_gene: TRBJ2-7
CDR3nt: TGTGCCAGCAGTACAGGTTCCTCCTACGAGCAGTACTTC
CDR3aa: CASSTGSSYEQYF

d_gene: .
v_gene: TRBV27
abundance: .
j_gene: TRBJ2-3
CDR3nt: TGTGCCAGCAGTTTTTCAAGACGGGCAGATACGCAGTATTTT
CDR3aa: CASSFSRRADTQYF

d_gene: .
v_gene: TRBV30
abundance: .
j_gene: TRBJ2-7
CDR3nt: TGTGCCTGGAGGTTCGGCCCTGGGGCGGTCTACGAGCAGTACTTC
CDR3aa: CAWRFGPGAVYEQYF

d_gene: TRBD2
v_gene: TRBV28
abundance: .
j_gene: TRBJ2-5
CDR3nt: TGTGCCAGCAGAACCGGGAGGTGGGGCCAAGAGACCCAGTACTTC
CDR3aa: CASRTGRWGQETQYF

d_gene: TRBD1
v_gene: TRBV9
abundance: once
j_gene: TRBJ2-2
CDR3nt: TGTGCCAGCAGCGTATTCGCACAGGGGGCGACCGGGGAGCTGTTTTTT
CDR3aa: CASSVFAQGATGELFF

d_gene: TRBD1
v_gene: TRBV19
abundance: .
j_gene: TRBJ2-7
CDR3nt: TGTGCCAGTAGTCCCGTACCGGGACAGGGGAGGTACGAGCAGTACTTC
CDR3aa: CASSPVPGQGRYEQYF

d_gene: .
v_gene: TRBV6-1
abundance: .
j_gene: TRBJ2-3
CDR3nt: TGTGCCAGCAGTGAACCAATCGCGGGGGATACGCAGTATTTT
CDR3aa: CASSEPIAGDTQYF

d_gene: TRBD1
v_gene: TRBV10-1
abundance: .
j_gene: TRBJ2-7
CDR3nt: TGCGCCAGCAGTGAGTCCGGGACAGAGCGCGGAGAGCAGTACTTC
CDR3aa: CASSESGTERGEQYF

d_gene: TRBD2
v_gene: TRBV13
abundance: .
j_gene: TRBJ2-7
CDR3nt: TGTGCCAGCAGCCTCGTAGCGGGAGAGCAGTACTTC
CDR3aa: CASSLVAGEQYF

d_gene: TRBD2
v_gene: TRBV10-3
abundance: .
j_gene: TRBJ2-7
CDR3nt: TGTGCCATCAGTGATTGGGCTAGCGGGACCTACGAGCAGTACTTC
CDR3aa: CAISDWASGTYEQYF

d_gene: TRBD2
v_gene: TRBV7-6
abundance: .
j_gene: TRBJ2-3
CDR3nt: TGTGCCAGCAGCTTATCTAGCGGGAGTTCGGATACGCAGTATTTT
CDR3aa: CASSLSSGSSDTQYF

d_gene: .
v_gene: TRBV28
abundance: .
j_gene: TRBJ1-5
CDR3nt: TGTGCCAGCAGTTTACCCGGCCCAGGACAGCTTCAGCCCCAGCATTTT
CDR3aa: CASSLPGPGQLQPQHF

d_gene: TRBD1
v_gene: TRBV7-9
abundance: .
j_gene: TRBJ2-2
CDR3nt: TGTGCCAGCAGCCTCGACAGGGACGGCGCGAACACCGGGGAGCTGTTTTTT
CDR3aa: CASSLDRDGANTGELFF

d_gene: .
v_gene: TRBV27
abundance: once
j_gene: TRBJ2-5
CDR3nt: TGTGCCAGCAGCTTGCGGGTGTTGGAGACCCAGTACTTC
CDR3aa: CASSLRVLETQYF

d_gene: TRBD1
v_gene: TRBV7-9
abundance: .
j_gene: TRBJ2-1
CDR3nt: TGTGCCAGCAGCTCGGGACAGGGTCGAGACAATGAGCAGTTCTTC
CDR3aa: CASSSGQGRDNEQFF

d_gene: .
v_gene: TRBV5-4
abundance: .
j_gene: TRBJ1-1
CDR3nt: TGTGCCAGCAGCTTAAGTCACAGGATGAACACTGAAGCTTTCTTT
CDR3aa: CASSLSHRMNTEAFF

d_gene: .
v_gene: TRBV19
abundance: .
j_gene: TRBJ1-1
CDR3nt: TGTGCCAGTAGTATAGTCAGGAACACTGAAGCTTTCTTT
CDR3aa: CASSIVRNTEAFF

d_gene: .
v_gene: TRBV9
abundance: once
j_gene: TRBJ2-5
CDR3nt: TGTGCCAGCAGCGTAGCGGACATTAAGAGTGAGACCCAGTACTTC
CDR3aa: CASSVADIKSETQYF

d_gene: .
v_gene: TRBV6-6
abundance: .
j_gene: TRBJ2-7
CDR3nt: TGTGCCAGCAGTTACCCGACACCGAACTACGAGCAGTACTTC
CDR3aa: CASSYPTPNYEQYF

d_gene: .
v_gene: TRBV13
abundance: .
j_gene: TRBJ2-1
CDR3nt: TGTGCCAGCAGCTCCGCGGTCGGGGGTCGCAATGAGCAGTTCTTC
CDR3aa: CASSSAVGGRNEQFF

d_gene: .
v_gene: TRBV29-1
abundance: .
j_gene: TRBJ2-3
CDR3nt: TGCAGCGTTTATTCAGTTGAGGGGGTAAGCACAGATACGCAGTATTTT
CDR3aa: CSVYSVEGVSTDTQYF

d_gene: .
v_gene: TRBV29-1
abundance: .
j_gene: TRBJ1-5
CDR3nt: TGCAGCGTTGTTCCTACAGGAGGGGATCAGCCCCAGCATTTT
CDR3aa: CSVVPTGGDQPQHF

d_gene: TRBD2
v_gene: TRBV4-1
abundance: once
j_gene: TRBJ2-1
CDR3nt: TGCGCCAGCGGATCCGGGACTAGCAGGGAGGAGTTCTTC
CDR3aa: CASGSGTSREEFF

d_gene: TRBD2
v_gene: TRBV2
abundance: .
j_gene: TRBJ2-3
CDR3nt: TGTGCCAGCAGTTTAGCGGGTAGCACAGATACGCAGTATTTT
CDR3aa: CASSLAGSTDTQYF

d_gene: .
v_gene: TRBV19
abundance: .
j_gene: TRBJ2-7
CDR3nt: TGTGCCAGTAGAAAGGAGGGCCCTCCGGATAGTTTCCCGTACTACGAGCAGTACTTC
CDR3aa: CASRKEGPPDSFPYYEQYF

d_gene: TRBD1
v_gene: TRBV19
abundance: .
j_gene: TRBJ2-2
CDR3nt: TGTGCCAGTAGTACACAGGGGGCTCGAACCGGGGAGCTGTTTTTT
CDR3aa: CASSTQGARTGELFF

d_gene: .
v_gene: TRBV28
abundance: .
j_gene: TRBJ1-2
CDR3nt: TGTGCCAGCAGGGTGACAGGACTTCATAGCTATGGCTACACCTTC
CDR3aa: CASRVTGLHSYGYTF

d_gene: TRBD2
v_gene: TRBV15
abundance: .
j_gene: TRBJ2-5
CDR3nt: TGTGCCACCAGCAGAGTAGCCCCGACTAGCGGGAGTAGAGAGACCCAGTACTTC
CDR3aa: CATSRVAPTSGSRETQYF

d_gene: TRBD2
v_gene: TRBV4-2
abundance: .
j_gene: TRBJ2-2
CDR3nt: TGTGCCAGCAGCCCAGAAGCGGGACTCACCGGGGAGCTGTTTTTT
CDR3aa: CASSPEAGLTGELFF

d_gene: TRBD2
v_gene: TRBV29-1
abundance: .
j_gene: TRBJ2-7
CDR3nt: TGCAGCGTTGAAGGTCTAGCGGGAGTGGGCGAGCAGTACTTC
CDR3aa: CSVEGLAGVGEQYF

d_gene: .
v_gene: TRBV27
abundance: once
j_gene: TRBJ1-5
CDR3nt: TGTGCCAGCAGCCGGGGAACTCAGCCCCAGCATTTT
CDR3aa: CASSRGTQPQHF

d_gene: .
v_gene: TRBV19
abundance: .
j_gene: TRBJ2-2
CDR3nt: TGTGCCAGTAGTATAGGGAGCACCGGGGAGCTGTTTTTT
CDR3aa: CASSIGSTGELFF

d_gene: TRBD1
v_gene: TRBV4-1
abundance: .
j_gene: TRBJ2-4
CDR3nt: TGCGCCAGCAGCCTCATTCCTACAGGGGCGATTAACATTCAGTACTTC
CDR3aa: CASSLIPTGAINIQYF

d_gene: TRBD2
v_gene: TRBV6-4
abundance: once
j_gene: TRBJ2-2
CDR3nt: TGTGCCAGCAGTGACCCCGGGACTAGCGGGAGGCCGGCCACCGGGGAGCTGTTTTTT
CDR3aa: CASSDPGTSGRPATGELFF

d_gene: .
v_gene: TRBV7-8
abundance: .
j_gene: TRBJ2-7
CDR3nt: TGTGCCAGCAGCTCAACAGGGCAGCAAAAATCCTACGAGCAGTACTTC
CDR3aa: CASSSTGQQKSYEQYF

d_gene: TRBD1
v_gene: TRBV5-5
abundance: .
j_gene: TRBJ1-4
CDR3nt: TGTGCCAGCAGCTTGGAGGGGACAGGGGGCGAAAAACTGTTTTTT
CDR3aa: CASSLEGTGGEKLFF

d_gene: TRBD2
v_gene: TRBV7-8
abundance: .
j_gene: TRBJ2-1
CDR3nt: TGTGCCAGCAGCTTAGCGTCTAGCGGGGTTTACAATGAGCAGTTCTTC
CDR3aa: CASSLASSGVYNEQFF

d_gene: .
v_gene: TRBV11-2
abundance: .
j_gene: TRBJ1-5
CDR3nt: TGTGCCAGCAGAGAGGCAGGGGCAGGTCAGCCCCAGCATTTT
CDR3aa: CASREAGAGQPQHF

d_gene: TRBD1
v_gene: TRBV30
abundance: .
j_gene: TRBJ2-1
CDR3nt: TGTGCCTTAACTGGGACAGGATACAATGAGCAGTTCTTC
CDR3aa: CALTGTGYNEQFF

d_gene: .
v_gene: TRBV28
abundance: once
j_gene: TRBJ2-1
CDR3nt: TGTGCCAGCAGTTTTGAGTTACTCGGGCGGGACAATGAGCAGTTCTTC
CDR3aa: CASSFELLGRDNEQFF

d_gene: TRBD2
v_gene: TRBV27
abundance: .
j_gene: TRBJ2-7
CDR3nt: TGTGCCAGCAGTAGGGGTGCGGGAGGGTTCTACGAGCAGTACTTC
CDR3aa: CASSRGAGGFYEQYF

d_gene: .
v_gene: TRBV5-4
abundance: .
j_gene: TRBJ2-5
CDR3nt: TGTGCCAGCAGCTCTTCCGGGAGAGAGACCCAGTACTTC
CDR3aa: CASSSSGRETQYF

d_gene: .
v_gene: TRBV7-8
abundance: .
j_gene: TRBJ2-5
CDR3nt: TGTGCCAGCAAGCTCCTCCGGGAGACCCAGTACTTC
CDR3aa: CASKLLRETQYF